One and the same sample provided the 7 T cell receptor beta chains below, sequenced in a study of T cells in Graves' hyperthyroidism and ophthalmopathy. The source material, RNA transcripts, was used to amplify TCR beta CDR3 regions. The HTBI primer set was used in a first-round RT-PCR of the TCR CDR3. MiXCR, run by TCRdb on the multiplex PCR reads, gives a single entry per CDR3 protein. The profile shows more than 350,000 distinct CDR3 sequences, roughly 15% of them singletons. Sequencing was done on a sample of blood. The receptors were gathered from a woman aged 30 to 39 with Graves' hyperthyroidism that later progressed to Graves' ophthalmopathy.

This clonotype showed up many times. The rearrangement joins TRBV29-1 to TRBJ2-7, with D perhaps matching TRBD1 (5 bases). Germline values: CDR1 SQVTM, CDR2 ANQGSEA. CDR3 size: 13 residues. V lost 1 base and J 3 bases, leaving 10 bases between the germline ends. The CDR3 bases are TGCAGCGTTGAAGGGGCAGGGCGCTACGAGCAGTACTTC. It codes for CSVEGAGRYEQYF.

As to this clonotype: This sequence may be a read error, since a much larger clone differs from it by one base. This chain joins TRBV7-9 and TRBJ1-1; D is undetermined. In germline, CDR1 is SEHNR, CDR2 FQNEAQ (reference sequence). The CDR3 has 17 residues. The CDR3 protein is CASSLPRVTRENTDAFF. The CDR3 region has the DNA TGTGCCAGCAGCTTGCCTCGGGTGACAAGAGAGAACACTGATGCTTTCTTT.

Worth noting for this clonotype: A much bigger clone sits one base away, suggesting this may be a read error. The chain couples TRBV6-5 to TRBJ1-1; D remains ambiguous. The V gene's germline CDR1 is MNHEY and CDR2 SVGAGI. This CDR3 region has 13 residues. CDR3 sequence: CACSYGRKTEAFF. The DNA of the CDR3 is TGTGCCTGCAGTTACGGTCGTAAGACTGAAGCTTTCTTT.

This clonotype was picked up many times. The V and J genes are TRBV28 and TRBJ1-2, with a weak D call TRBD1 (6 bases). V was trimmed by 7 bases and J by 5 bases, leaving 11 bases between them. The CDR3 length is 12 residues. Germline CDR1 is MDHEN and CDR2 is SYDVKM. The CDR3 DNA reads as TGTGCCAGCACTCTAGGGGGGTATGGCTACACCTTC. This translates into CASTLGGYGYTF.

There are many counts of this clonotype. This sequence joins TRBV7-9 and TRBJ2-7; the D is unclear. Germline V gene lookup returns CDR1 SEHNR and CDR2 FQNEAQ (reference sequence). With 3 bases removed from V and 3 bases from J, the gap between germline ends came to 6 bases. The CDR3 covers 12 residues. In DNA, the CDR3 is TGTGCCAGCAGCTTGTTCGACTACGAGCAGTACTTC. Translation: CASSLFDYEQYF. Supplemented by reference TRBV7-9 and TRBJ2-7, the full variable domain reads DTGVSQNPRHKITKRGQNVTFRCDPISEHNRLYWYRQTLGQGPEFLTYFQNEAQLEKSRLLSDRFSAERPKGSFSTLEIQRTEQGDSAMYLCASSLFDYEQYFGPGTRLTVT.

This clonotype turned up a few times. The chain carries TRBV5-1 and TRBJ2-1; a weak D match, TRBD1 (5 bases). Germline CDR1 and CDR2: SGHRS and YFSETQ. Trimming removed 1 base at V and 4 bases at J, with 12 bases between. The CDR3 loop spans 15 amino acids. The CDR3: CASSLTGPLYNEQFF. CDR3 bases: TGCGCCAGCAGCTTGACAGGTCCTCTATACAATGAGCAGTTCTTC.

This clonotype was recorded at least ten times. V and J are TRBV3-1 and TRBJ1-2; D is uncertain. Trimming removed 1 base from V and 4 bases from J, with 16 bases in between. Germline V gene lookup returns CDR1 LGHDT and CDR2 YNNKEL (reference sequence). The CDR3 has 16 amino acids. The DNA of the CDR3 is TGTGCCAGCAGCCAAGGGTACGGCCCGGCGGGCTATGGCTACACCTTC. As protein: CASSQGYGPAGYGYTF.